One sample yielded the 31 T cell receptor beta chains listed below, sequenced in a study of cytomegalovirus exposure and HLA in healthy donors. 13 Jbeta primers and 60 Vbeta primers were used for the PCR. Clones were sequenced by immunoSEQ multiplex PCR, and TCRdb holds only the in-frame ones, with some missing. The top ten clones hold less than 9.5% of a sample with over 100,000 clones, 76% of them seen once. Sequencing used PBMCs. Receptors were obtained from a woman aged 45-65 years in good health and CMV-seropositive.

V usage is TRBV29-1 and J usage is TRBJ2-1; TRBD2 matches at 9 bases. This CDR3 region has 13 residues. CDR1 SQVTM and CDR2 ANQGSEA come from the germline V gene. The junction had 13 bases not matched to a gene; V was cut back by 7 bases and J by 12 bases. This CDR3 reads CSASWLAGRGQFF. In nucleotides, the CDR3 is TGCAGCGCCAGTTGGCTAGCGGGAAGGGGGCAGTTCTTC.

V is TRBV27 and J is TRBJ2-7; 7 nucleotides agree with TRBD1. This CDR3 has 14 amino acids. The J segment lost 6 bases and the V segment lost 5 bases, leaving 10 bases of the junction unmatched. CDR1 MNHEY and CDR2 SMNVEV come from the germline V gene (reference sequence). CDR3 loop: CASSLLDRASEQYF. The CDR3 DNA follows: TGTGCCAGCAGTCTCCTAGACAGGGCGAGCGAGCAGTACTTC.

The chain links TRBV5-6 to TRBJ2-2; TRBD1 aligns across 10 bases. The trim removed 4 bases at V and 6 bases at J, leaving 12 bases unmatched. CDR1 SGHDT and CDR2 YYEEEE come from the germline V gene. The length of the CDR3 is 17 residues. This CDR3 reads CASSPLTGTGVSGELFF. For the CDR3, the DNA is TGTGCCAGCAGCCCTCTAACCGGGACAGGGGTTTCCGGGGAGCTGTTTTTT.

This chain links TRBV7-2 with TRBJ2-3, with TRBD2 as a possible D gene (5 bases). V was clipped by 2 bases and J by 4 bases, with 7 bases between them. CDR3 length: 13 residues. In germline, CDR1 is SGHTA, CDR2 FQGNSA. In nucleotides, the CDR3 is TGTGCCAGCAGCTTATATAGCGCAGATACGCAGTATTTT. This translates into CASSLYSADTQYF.

This clone was detected only a few times. This chain uses TRBV5-1 with TRBJ2-1; D is possibly TRBD2 (6 bases). Deletions cut 6 bases from V and 6 bases from J, with 16 bases between. The CDR3 covers 14 residues. Germline CDR1 and CDR2: SGHRS and YFSETQ. DNA of the CDR3: TGCGCCAGCACCTTCCGGAGGGGCGGCAATGAGCAGTTCTTC. This codes for CASTFRRGGNEQFF. Combining the CDR3 with reference TRBV5-1 and TRBJ2-1 gives the whole variable domain KAGVTQTPRYLIKTRGQQVTLSCSPISGHRSVSWYQQTPGQGLQFLFEYFSETQRNKGNFPGRFSGRQFSNSRSEMNVSTLELGDSALYLCASTFRRGGNEQFFGPGTRLTVL.

V and J are TRBV7-2 and TRBJ2-5; weak D call: TRBD2 (5 bases). The CDR3 contains 15 residues. Trimming left V 5 bases short and J 0 bases short, with 13 bases between. Per the germline V gene, CDR1 is SGHTA and CDR2 is FQGNSA. The CDR3 sequence: CASSRSSRYQETQYF. The CDR3 DNA reads as TGTGCCAGCAGCCGCTCTAGCAGATACCAAGAGACCCAGTACTTC.

About this clone itself: One junction end disagrees with the germline gene, perhaps due to a read error. The chain joins TRBV7-9 to TRBJ1-1; D remains unclear. The length of the CDR3 is 14 residues. Germline CDR1 SEHNR, CDR2 FQNEAQ (reference sequence). The CDR3 DNA sequence: TGTTCCAGCAGCTTAACGGGTGTAGAGACTGAAGCTTTCTTT. It encodes CSSSLTGVETEAFF. Complete variable domain (other parts from reference TRBV7-9 and TRBJ1-1): DTGVSQNPRHKITKRGQNVTFRCDPISEHNRLYWYRQTLGQGPEFLTYFQNEAQLEKSRLLSDRFSAERPKGSFSTLEIQRTEQGDSAMYLCSSSLTGVETEAFFGQGTRLTVV.

The chain carries TRBV5-4 and TRBJ2-2; 11 nucleotides align to TRBD2. This CDR3 has 17 residues. Germline V gives CDR1 SGHNT, CDR2 YYREEE (reference sequence). Losses at the gene ends were 4 bases for V and 0 bases for J; bases not matched to a gene: 5. The CDR3 loop reads CASSRSGGASNTGELFF. The CDR3 DNA is TGTGCCAGCAGCCGTAGCGGGGGGGCTTCGAACACCGGGGAGCTGTTTTTT.

This clone came up a few times. The rearrangement uses TRBV7-2 and TRBJ2-5; 7 bases line up with TRBD2. Trimming at V came to 1 base and at J to 5 bases, leaving 4 bases not matched to a gene. This CDR3 has 14 amino acids. Germline CDR1 and CDR2: SGHTA and FQGNSA. In DNA, the CDR3 is TGTGCCAGCAGCTTAGGAGGGACTATGGAGACCCAGTACTTC. Encoded protein: CASSLGGTMETQYF.

This clone has more than one count but fewer than ten. At one end the junction does not follow the germline gene, possibly because of a read error. V is TRBV5-4 and J is TRBJ2-6, with TRBD1 matching 7 bases. The CDR3 spans 16 residues. CDR1 SGHNT and CDR2 YYREEE come from the germline V gene (reference sequence). For the CDR3, the DNA is TGTGCCAGCAGGTCAGGGGGAACCTCTGGGGCCAACGGCCTGACTTTC. Translating gives CASRSGGTSGANGLTF.

In the case of this clone: One junction end does not reproduce the germline sequence, and a read error may be involved. The genes are TRBV4-3 and TRBJ2-6; 11 nucleotides agree with TRBD2. The CDR3 has 18 residues. The germline V gene has CDR1 LGHNA and CDR2 YSLEER. The DNA of the CDR3 is TGCGCCAGCAGCCAGTCGACTAGCGGGGCCTCTGGGGCCAACGGCCTGACTTTC. Protein: CASSQSTSGASGANGLTF.

On this clone itself: One end of the junction varies from germline; a read error may be responsible. The chain combines TRBV2 with TRBJ2-6; 7 positions match TRBD1. This CDR3 contains 20 residues. In germline, CDR1 is SNHLY, CDR2 FYNNEI. For the CDR3, the DNA is TGTGCCAGCAGGCCTCAACCTCTACAGGGGTCGAGCTCTGGGGCCAACGGCCTGACTTTC. Translation: CASRPQPLQGSSSGANGLTF.

The chain links TRBV2 to TRBJ2-3; weak D call: TRBD1 (6 bases). The CDR3 is 12 residues long. Deletions cut 7 bases from V and 2 bases from J, with 7 bases between. The germline gives CDR1 SNHLY, CDR2 FYNNEI. The CDR3 DNA is TGTGCCAGCAAGGGGGACACAGATACGCAGTATTTT. Its protein is CASKGDTDTQYF.

The chain has TRBV6-5 and TRBJ2-7; the match to TRBD1 covers 7 bases. The CDR3 is 14 amino acids. Germline assignment: CDR1 MNHEY and CDR2 SVGAGI. V dropped 5 bases and J dropped 2; count of bases not matched to a gene: 6. The CDR3 here is CASSRRDSTYEQYF. The CDR3 region has the DNA TGTGCCAGCAGTCGCCGGGACAGCACCTACGAGCAGTACTTC.

The gene calls are TRBV5-4 and TRBJ2-7; TRBD1 might be the D (6 bases). Trimming shortened V by 2 bases and J by 2 bases, and 11 bases separated the two germline ends. From germline, CDR1 is SGHNT and CDR2 YYREEE (reference sequence). CDR3 length: 14 residues. In nucleotides, the CDR3 is TGTGCCAGCAGCTTCAGGACAGCTCCCTACGAGCAGTACTTC. Translating gives CASSFRTAPYEQYF.

The gene calls are TRBV7-6 and TRBJ1-1, with 9 bases fitting TRBD1. The CDR3 contains 13 residues. Germline V lookup: CDR1 SGHVS, CDR2 FNYEAQ. J gave up 4 bases and V 6 bases, and 3 bases lay outside the gene matches. The CDR3: CASRDRGGTEAFF. The CDR3, as DNA: TGTGCCAGCAGAGACAGGGGGGGCACTGAAGCTTTCTTT. The whole variable domain, filled in from reference TRBV7-6 and TRBJ1-1, reads GAGVSQSPRYKVTKRGQDVALRCDPISGHVSLYWYRQALGQGPEFLTYFNYEAQQDKSGLPNDRFSAERPEGSISTLTIQRTEQRDSAMYRCASRDRGGTEAFFGQGTRLTVV.

This sequence joins TRBV19 and TRBJ2-7; a possible D gene is TRBD1 (6 bases). The CDR3 runs 15 residues. From germline, CDR1 is LNHDA and CDR2 SQIVND (reference sequence). V lost 3 bases to trimming and J lost 2 bases, with 14 bases between them. The CDR3, as DNA: TGTGCCAGTAGTATGAGGTTGGGGGCCGCCTACGAGCAGTACTTC. It is translated as CASSMRLGAAYEQYF.

The chain joins TRBV15 to TRBJ2-2; tentative D call: TRBD2 (6 bases). CDR1 is LNHNV, CDR2 YYDKDF, per germline (reference sequence). The CDR3 sequence is 16 residues long. Trimming pared 3 bases from V and 0 bases from J, leaving 11 bases between. In nucleotides, the CDR3 is TGTGCCACCAGCAGTAGACTAGACTCGAACACCGGGGAGCTGTTTTTT. Translation gives CATSSRLDSNTGELFF.

The chain has TRBV2 and TRBJ2-7; 7 bases agree with TRBD1. The length of the CDR3 is 11 residues. The germline V gene has CDR1 SNHLY and CDR2 FYNNEI. V lost 8 bases, J lost 6 bases, and 4 bases stayed unmatched. DNA of the CDR3: TGTGCCAGCGCCGACAGGGTCGAGCAGTACTTC. Protein product: CASADRVEQYF.

As concerns this clone: Germline is not matched at one junction end, which may reflect a read error. J is TRBJ2-5 and V is TRBV11-2; 10 positions match TRBD1. Germline assignment: CDR1 SGHAT and CDR2 FQNNGV. The CDR3 has 15 amino acids. DNA for the CDR3: TGTGCCAGCAGCGGATGGGACAGGGGCCAAGGGACCCAGTACTTC. The encoded protein is CASSGWDRGQGTQYF. Filled out from reference TRBV11-2 and TRBJ2-5, the complete variable domain reads EAGVAQSPRYKIIEKRQSVAFWCNPISGHATLYWYQQILGQGPKLLIQFQNNGVVDDSQLPKDRFSAERLKGVDSTLKIQPAKLEDSAVYLCASSGWDRGQGTQYFGPGTRLLVL.

This clone was seen a single time. The CDR3 spells CASSLVAGGHFF. For the CDR3, the DNA is TGTGCCAGCAGTTTAGTAGCGGGCGGGCACTTCTTC. The chain joins TRBV28 to TRBJ2-1; 7 bases align to TRBD2. The CDR3 contains 12 residues. V lost 2 bases to trimming and J lost 16 bases; unmatched junction nucleotides: 8. Germline V CDR1 and CDR2: MDHEN, SYDVKM.

The J gene is TRBJ1-4, the V gene TRBV5-1; 7 positions match TRBD1. Germline trimming cut 0 bases from V and 8 bases from J; bases unmatched to any gene: 13. The length of the CDR3 is 17 residues. Germline values: CDR1 SGHRS, CDR2 YFSETQ. This chain's CDR3 is CASSLGALGGAGEKLFF. DNA of the CDR3: TGCGCCAGCAGCTTGGGGGCCCTAGGGGGCGCAGGGGAAAAACTGTTTTTT.

This chain links TRBV10-3 with TRBJ1-2; 10 nucleotides align to TRBD1. CDR3 length: 13 amino acids. V lost 7 bases and J lost 6; bases outside the gene matches: 5. Germline CDR1 is ENHRY and CDR2 is SYGVKD. CDR3 in amino acids: CAITTGTGDGYTF. CDR3 DNA: TGTGCCATCACCACCGGGACAGGGGATGGCTACACCTTC.

V usage is TRBV7-9 and J usage is TRBJ1-5; D is uncertain. V gave up 5 bases and J gave up 6 bases, with 11 bases separating them. This CDR3 region has 13 residues. Germline lookup yields CDR1 SEHNR and CDR2 FQNEAQ (reference sequence). Here the CDR3 DNA reads TGTGCCAGCAGCGGTAGCGTAGGTCAGCCCCAGCATTTT. Translation gives CASSGSVGQPQHF.

The gene calls are TRBV6-6 and TRBJ2-7; a weak D match, TRBD1 (5 bases). Germline V lookup: CDR1 MNHNY, CDR2 SVGAGI (reference sequence). The CDR3 runs to 12 residues. Trimming stripped 6 bases from V and 6 bases from J, with 12 bases between. This CDR3 reads CASRGSGSEQYF. CDR3 nucleotides: TGTGCCAGCAGGGGGTCAGGGTCCGAGCAGTACTTC.

As for this clone: Additional DNA sequences in this sample encode the identical CDR3. This chain links TRBV5-4 with TRBJ2-7; 9 bases are a match to TRBD1. In germline, CDR1 is SGHNT, CDR2 YYREEE (reference sequence). This CDR3 is built from 15 residues. V was clipped by 4 bases and J by 1 base; unmatched bases: 6. The CDR3 DNA sequence: TGTGCCAGCAGCAGTCGGACAGGGGTGTCCTACGAGCAGTACTTC. The encoded protein is CASSSRTGVSYEQYF.

This clone was counted a few times. The chain combines TRBV21-1 with TRBJ2-6; TRBD1 is taken as the D call from the table, unchecked against the DNA. TRBV21-1 is flagged as a pseudogene. This CDR3 is 16 amino acids long. The CDR3 nucleotides read TGTGCCAGCAGCAAAGCCCAGAACTCTGGGGCCAACGTCCTGACTTTC. Residues: CASSKAQNSGANVLTF.

J is TRBJ1-6 and V is TRBV7-9; tentatively, D is TRBD1 (5 bases). Germline loops: CDR1 SEHNR, CDR2 FQNEAQ (reference sequence). The CDR3 has 12 residues. Trimming pared 5 bases from V and 12 bases from J, leaving 11 bases between. The CDR3 is CASSAGGGPLHF. As DNA, the CDR3 is TGTGCCAGCAGCGCGGGGGGAGGACCCCTCCACTTT.

This chain connects TRBV27 to TRBJ1-1; 9 bases agree with TRBD1. The length of the CDR3 is 16 residues. The trim removed 5 bases at V and 1 base at J, leaving 8 bases unmatched. Germline V gives CDR1 MNHEY, CDR2 SMNVEV (reference sequence). DNA of the CDR3: TGTGCCAGCAGTGCCTCACAGGGGGCAAGGAACACTGAAGCTTTCTTT. It is translated as CASSASQGARNTEAFF.

The rearrangement links TRBV2 to TRBJ2-2; TRBD1 matches 7 bases. Germline V gene data show CDR1 as SNHLY and CDR2 as FYNNEI. The trim removed 7 bases at V and 6 bases at J, leaving 5 bases unmatched. CDR3 length: 13 residues. The CDR3 region has the DNA TGTGCCAGCAACAGGGGAACGGCCGGGGAGCTGTTTTTT. As protein: CASNRGTAGELFF.

This clone appeared a single time. The V gene is TRBV5-6, the J gene TRBJ2-2; 7 bases fit TRBD2. The CDR3 is 16 amino acids. V lost 4 bases and J lost 6; bases outside the gene matches: 12. Looked up from germline, CDR1 is SGHDT and CDR2 is YYEEEE. The CDR3 nucleotides are TGTGCCAGCAGCCTCGGTAGGGCTAGCGGAGCCGGGGAGCTGTTTTTT. Translation: CASSLGRASGAGELFF.